The 21 T cell receptor beta chains below were found in one sample sequenced in a study of patients and donors after allogeneic stem cell transplantation. MiXCR, run by TCRdb on the RT-PCR reads, gives a single entry per CDR3 protein. The sample holds about 960,000 distinct CDR3 sequences, under 20% seen once. Input material: blood, either unsorted or a sorted T cell fraction (not recorded which). These receptors all stem from a human donor who was either an allogeneic HSCT recipient or a stem cell or donor lymphocyte infusion donor (not recorded which). It is not recorded whose cells these are; they may come from a transplant donor.

The V gene is TRBV12-3 or TRBV12-4, the J gene TRBJ2-1, with 10 bases matching TRBD2. The CDR3 consists of 17 residues. Trimming cost V 6 bases and J 1 base; bases outside gene matches: 9. The CDR3 sequence: CASSLDGTSVSYNEQFF. In DNA form, the CDR3 reads TGTGCCAGCAGCTTGGATGGGACTAGCGTTTCCTACAATGAGCAGTTCTTC.

The chain joins TRBV24-1 to TRBJ2-5; TRBD2 matches at 14 bases. Germline V gene sequence: CDR1 KGHDR, CDR2 SFDVKD. V was clipped by 2 bases and J by 2 bases; unmatched bases: 0. This CDR3 has 16 amino acids. This chain's CDR3 is CATSDWTSGGQETQYF. The DNA for the CDR3 is TGTGCCACCAGTGATTGGACTAGCGGGGGGCAAGAGACCCAGTACTTC.

The sample holds a few counts of this clonotype. The V call is TRBV7-6, the J call TRBJ1-4; D remains unclear. The CDR3 totals 14 residues. V was shortened by 1 base and J by 6 bases, with 9 bases between the two germline ends. The germline gives CDR1 SGHVS, CDR2 FNYEAQ. CDR3 sequence: CASSLEGWDEKLFF. For the CDR3, the DNA is TGTGCCAGCAGCTTAGAGGGCTGGGATGAAAAACTGTTTTTT.

The sample holds one count of this clonotype. V and J are TRBV7-2 and TRBJ2-1; unclear D gene. V was clipped by 4 bases and J by 10 bases, with 8 bases between them. The CDR3 is 11 amino acids. Germline lookup yields CDR1 SGHTA and CDR2 FQGNSA. The CDR3 DNA sequence: TGTGCCAGCAGCTCCGTAGCCGAGCAGTTCTTC. It yields the protein CASSSVAEQFF.

The gene calls are TRBV10-3 and TRBJ2-1; 8 nucleotides line up with TRBD2. Germline V lookup: CDR1 ENHRY, CDR2 SYGVKD. After removal of 2 bases from V and 1 base from J, the junction contained 10 bases not matched to a gene. The CDR3 extends over 18 amino acids. The CDR3 sequence is CAISERGGGRLSYNEQFF. In nucleotides, the CDR3 is TGTGCCATCAGTGAGCGGGGGGGCGGGAGGCTTTCCTACAATGAGCAGTTCTTC.

In this sample, this clonotype turned up a few times. The CDR3 nucleotides are TGCGCCAGCAGCCCAGTTTCTCTCTTTCTTAGCAATCAGCCCCAGCATTTT. It specifies CASSPVSLFLSNQPQHF. The rearrangement joins TRBV4-1 to TRBJ1-5; D not certain. The germline CDR1 and CDR2 sequences are MGHRA and YSYEKL. The length of the CDR3 is 17 residues. The V and J ends lost 4 bases and 0 bases respectively, with 16 bases between them.

This clonotype was counted a few times. The chain links TRBV20-1 to TRBJ1-2; D gene ambiguous. This CDR3 region has 11 residues. Germline assignment: CDR1 DFQATT and CDR2 SNEGSKA (reference sequence). Trimming removed 3 bases at V and 4 bases at J, with 6 bases between. In nucleotides, the CDR3 is TGCAGTGCTAGTTCGGTCTATGGCTACACCTTC. Its translation: CSASSVYGYTF.

This clonotype appeared many times. The V call is TRBV5-1, the J call TRBJ2-1; 8 nucleotides match TRBD1. After removal of 4 bases from V and 3 bases from J, the junction contained 3 bases not matched to a gene. The germline CDR1 and CDR2 sequences are SGHRS and YFSETQ. The CDR3 contains 14 residues. The CDR3 DNA reads TGCGCCAGCAGCGACGGGACAGGCTACAATGAGCAGTTCTTC. Residues: CASSDGTGYNEQFF.

This clonotype was recorded at least ten times. V usage is TRBV20-1 and J usage is TRBJ1-5; D is ambiguous. V was cut by 3 bases and J by 3 bases, with 9 bases left in between. CDR1 is DFQATT and CDR2 is SNEGSKA in the germline V gene (reference sequence). The CDR3 runs 13 residues. The CDR3: CSASLRTNQPQHF. The CDR3 coding sequence is TGCAGTGCTAGCTTAAGGACCAATCAGCCCCAGCATTTT.

The chain combines TRBV12-3 or TRBV12-4 with TRBJ1-1; 9 bases agree with TRBD1. The CDR3 totals 13 residues. V lost 3 bases to trimming and J lost 9 bases; unmatched junction nucleotides: 5. In DNA form, the CDR3 reads TGTGCCAGCAGTTTCCGGGACAGGGCGCAAGCTTTCTTT. It is translated as CASSFRDRAQAFF.

J is TRBJ2-2 and V is TRBV4-2; D is ambiguous. Deletions cut 1 base from V and 2 bases from J, with 5 bases between. CDR1 is LGHNA and CDR2 is YNFKEQ in the germline V gene. The CDR3 covers 14 residues. The CDR3 nucleotides read TGTGCCAGCAGCCAAGGGGATAACACCGGGGAGCTGTTTTTT. Encoded protein: CASSQGDNTGELFF.

The chain joins TRBV11-2 to TRBJ2-3, with TRBD2 matching over 7 bases. There are 16 residues in the CDR3. Germline values: CDR1 SGHAT, CDR2 FQNNGV. V gave up 3 bases and J gave up 9 bases; unmatched junction bases: 15. DNA of the CDR3: TGTGCCAGCAGCTTGATCAGCGGGGCCTCTGCGGAGACGCAGTATTTT. This sequence encodes CASSLISGASAETQYF.

The chain combines TRBV20-1 with TRBJ2-7, with 9 bases identical to TRBD2. Trimming took 6 bases from V and 4 from J; bases not matched to a gene: 7. The germline V gene encodes CDR1 DFQATT and CDR2 SNEGSKA (reference sequence). CDR3 length: 13 amino acids. The CDR3 DNA follows: TGCAGTGCACGCGGGAGGGCCGTATACGAGCAGTACTTC. It encodes CSARGRAVYEQYF.

This chain links TRBV4-2 with TRBJ1-1, with D possibly matching TRBD1 (5 bases). Trimming removed 0 bases from V and 6 bases from J, with 20 bases in between. Germline V lookup: CDR1 LGHNA, CDR2 YNFKEQ. The length of the CDR3 is 17 residues. As DNA, the CDR3 is TGTGCCAGCAGCCAAGAACCTCCGGGACTTCCTGGGGCTGAAGCTTTCTTT. This sequence encodes CASSQEPPGLPGAEAFF.

Only a few counts were recorded for this clonotype. In DNA, the CDR3 is TGTGCCAGCAGCCATCCGACGGATCGCTACGAGCAGTACTTC. This sequence encodes CASSHPTDRYEQYF. The gene calls are TRBV4-2 and TRBJ2-7; D remains unclear. This CDR3 region has 14 residues. V was cut by 3 bases and J by 3 bases, with 12 bases left in between. CDR1 and CDR2 (germline): LGHNA, YNFKEQ.

This clonotype was seen a few times. The chain links TRBV7-6 to TRBJ2-7; D gene ambiguous. CDR3 size: 13 residues. Germline-derived CDR1 and CDR2 are SGHVS and FNYEAQ. Trimming cost V 5 bases and J 10 bases, with 18 bases left between them. CDR3 sequence reads: CASSPPEHRKQYF. CDR3 coding DNA: TGTGCCAGCAGCCCCCCTGAACACAGAAAACAGTACTTC.

The gene calls are TRBV11-2 and TRBJ2-1; D possibly matches TRBD1 or TRBD2 (5 bases each). V lost 2 bases and J 2 bases, leaving 13 bases between the germline ends. Germline CDR1 reads SGHAT; CDR2 reads FQNNGV. The CDR3 covers 16 residues. The CDR3, as DNA: TGTGCCAGCAGCTTACGACCGGGGCAGCCCTACAATGAGCAGTTCTTC. It yields the protein CASSLRPGQPYNEQFF.

The chain has TRBV9 and TRBJ2-7; D may match TRBD1 or TRBD2 (5 bases each). Trimming pared 4 bases from V and 2 bases from J, leaving 16 bases between. The CDR3 is 15 amino acids. The germline V gene has CDR1 SGDLS and CDR2 YYNGEE. The CDR3, as DNA: TGTGCCAGCAGCAAAGGGGAGCGGCAAGCCTACGAGCAGTACTTC. This codes for CASSKGERQAYEQYF.

The V call is TRBV11-3, the J call TRBJ2-3, with 15 bases matching TRBD2. The CDR3 loop spans 17 amino acids. V shed 0 bases, J shed 8 bases, and the junction held 6 bases outside the gene matches. Germline CDR1 is SGHNT and CDR2 is YENEEA. The CDR3 nucleotides are TGTGCCAGCAGCTTAGATTGGACTAGCGGGAGGGACGGTACGCAGTATTTT. Translated, it gives CASSLDWTSGRDGTQYF. The variable domain in full, with the rest retrieved from reference TRBV11-3 and TRBJ2-3, is EAGVVQSPRYKIIEKKQPVAFWCNPISGHNTLYWYLQNLGQGPELLIRYENEEAVDDSQLPKDRFSAERLKGVDSTLKIQPAELGDSAVYLCASSLDWTSGRDGTQYFGPGTRLTVL.

This clonotype appeared a few times. V gene TRBV20-1 combines with J gene TRBJ1-5; 8 nucleotides align to TRBD1. After removal of 1 base from V and 5 bases from J, the junction contained 4 bases not matched to a gene. Germline CDR1 reads DFQATT; CDR2 reads SNEGSKA (reference sequence). The CDR3 runs to 14 residues. In DNA form, the CDR3 reads TGCAGTGCTAGAGCGACAGGGGCGGATCAGCCCCAGCATTTT. It yields the protein CSARATGADQPQHF.

The chain combines TRBV2 with TRBJ2-7; D possibly corresponds to TRBD2 (7 bases). Germline CDR1 SNHLY, CDR2 FYNNEI. The CDR3 length is 14 residues. With 5 bases removed from V and 3 bases from J, the gap between germline ends came to 14 bases. This CDR3 reads CASSQRGRGYEQYF. CDR3 nucleotide sequence: TGTGCCAGCAGTCAGAGGGGGAGGGGCTACGAGCAGTACTTC.